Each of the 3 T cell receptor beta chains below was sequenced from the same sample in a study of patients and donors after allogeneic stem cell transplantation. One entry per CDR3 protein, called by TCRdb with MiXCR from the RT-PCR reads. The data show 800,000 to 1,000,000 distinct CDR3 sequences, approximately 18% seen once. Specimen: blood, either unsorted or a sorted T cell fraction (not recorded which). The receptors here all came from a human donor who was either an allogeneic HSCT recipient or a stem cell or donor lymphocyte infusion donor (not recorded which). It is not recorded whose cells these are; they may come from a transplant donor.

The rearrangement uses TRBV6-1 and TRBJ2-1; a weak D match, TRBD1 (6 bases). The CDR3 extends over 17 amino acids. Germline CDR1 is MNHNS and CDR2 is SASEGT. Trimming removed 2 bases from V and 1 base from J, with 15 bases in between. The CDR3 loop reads CASSESSGTLSYNEQFF. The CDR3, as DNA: TGTGCCAGCAGTGAATCATCCGGGACACTTTCCTACAATGAGCAGTTCTTC.

The CDR3 DNA reads TGCGCCAGCAGCTTGGGGGCAGGGCGCGCCAAAAACATTCAGTACTTC. Encoded protein: CASSLGAGRAKNIQYF. V and J are TRBV5-1 and TRBJ2-4, with D perhaps matching TRBD1 (5 bases). The CDR3 spans 16 residues. Trimming removed 0 bases from V and 1 base from J, with 11 bases in between. Germline CDR1 reads SGHRS; CDR2 reads YFSETQ.

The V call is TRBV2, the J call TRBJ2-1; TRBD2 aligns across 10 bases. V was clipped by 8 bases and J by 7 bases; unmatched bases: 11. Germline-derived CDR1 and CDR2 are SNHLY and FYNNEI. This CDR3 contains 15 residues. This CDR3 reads CASLLGSGRVNEQFF. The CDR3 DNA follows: TGTGCCAGCCTGTTGGGCAGCGGGAGGGTAAATGAGCAGTTCTTC.